Listed here are 8 T cell receptor beta chains from one sample, sequenced in a study of patients and donors after allogeneic stem cell transplantation. TCRdb reprocessed the RT-PCR reads via MiXCR and lists one record per CDR3 protein. The sample has approximately 170,000 distinct CDR3 sequences, about 30% seen once. Sequenced input: blood, either unsorted or a sorted T cell fraction (not recorded which). These receptors all come from a human donor who was either an allogeneic HSCT recipient or a stem cell or donor lymphocyte infusion donor (not recorded which). It is not recorded whose cells these are; they may come from a transplant donor.

There are a few counts of this clonotype. V usage is TRBV4-1 and J usage is TRBJ1-5, with TRBD1 as a possible D gene (5 bases). The CDR3 consists of 13 residues. Trimming stripped 6 bases from V and 7 bases from J, with 13 bases between. CDR1 and CDR2 (germline): MGHRA, YSYEKL. In DNA form, the CDR3 reads TGCGCCAGCAGTGAGGGGCAGGTCCAGCCCCAGCATTTT. As protein: CASSEGQVQPQHF.

In nucleotides, the CDR3 is TGTGCCAGCAGTACTTCCTTGGACAGGGTTTACAATGAGCAGTTCTTC. Translating it yields CASSTSLDRVYNEQFF. The gene calls are TRBV2 and TRBJ2-1; 8 nucleotides line up with TRBD1. Germline trimming cut 5 bases from V and 4 bases from J; bases unmatched to any gene: 10. Germline assignment: CDR1 SNHLY and CDR2 FYNNEI. This CDR3 has 16 residues.

This clonotype was recorded a few times. The rearrangement uses TRBV9 and TRBJ2-7; 7 nucleotides agree with TRBD2. The CDR3 consists of 13 residues. V dropped 4 bases and J dropped 2; count of bases not matched to a gene: 3. Germline V gene lookup returns CDR1 SGDLS and CDR2 YYNGEE. The CDR3 DNA is TGTGCCAGCAGCTCTAGCGGCGCCTACGAGCAGTACTTC. Protein: CASSSSGAYEQYF. The whole variable domain, filled in from reference TRBV9 and TRBJ2-7, reads DSGVTQTPKHLITATGQRVTLRCSPRSGDLSVYWYQQSLDQGLQFLIQYYNGEERAKGNILERFSAQQFPDLHSELNLSSLELGDSALYFCASSSSGAYEQYFGPGTRLTVT.

The chain couples TRBV27 to TRBJ1-3; D is possibly TRBD1 (5 bases). The CDR3 covers 16 residues. Germline-derived CDR1 and CDR2 are MNHEY and SMNVEV (reference sequence). The V and J ends lost 6 bases and 0 bases respectively, with 15 bases between them. The DNA of the CDR3 is TGTGCCAGCAGCGACGGAGTGGGGGTCTCTGGAAACACCATATATTTT. Translating gives CASSDGVGVSGNTIYF.

This clonotype was counted at least ten times. V is TRBV29-1 and J is TRBJ1-1, with 8 bases fitting TRBD1. This CDR3 comprises 15 residues. Trimming cost V 1 base and J 6 bases; bases outside gene matches: 10. Germline CDR1 SQVTM, CDR2 ANQGSEA. The CDR3 DNA is TGCAGCGTTGAAGGCCGGGACAGGTTGTTGTCTGAAGCTTTCTTT. Translated: CSVEGRDRLLSEAFF.

This chain links TRBV12-3 or TRBV12-4 with TRBJ2-7, with TRBD1 matching over 8 bases. The V segment lost 6 bases and the J segment 3 bases; nucleotides outside the gene matches: 4. The length of the CDR3 is 13 residues. This CDR3 reads CASSYDRGYEQYF. The CDR3 bases are TGTGCCAGCAGCTACGACAGGGGCTACGAGCAGTACTTC.

The V gene is TRBV12-3 or TRBV12-4, the J gene TRBJ2-3; no clear D gene. Deletions cut 6 bases from V and 0 bases from J, with 10 bases between. The CDR3 consists of 14 residues. Here the CDR3 reads CASRMATSTDTQYF. The DNA for the CDR3 is TGTGCCAGCAGGATGGCCACTAGCACAGATACGCAGTATTTT.

The V gene is TRBV27, the J gene TRBJ1-4; unclear D gene. Deletions cut 6 bases from V and 8 bases from J, with 16 bases between. The germline CDR1 and CDR2 sequences are MNHEY and SMNVEV (reference sequence). There are 14 residues in the CDR3. The CDR3 DNA sequence: TGTGCCAGCAGCCAGACCAGACACACAGAAAAACTGTTTTTT. Its translation: CASSQTRHTEKLFF. The complete variable domain, with remaining parts taken from reference TRBV27 and TRBJ1-4, reads EAQVTQNPRYLITVTGKKLTVTCSQNMNHEYMSWYRQDPGLGLRQIYYSMNVEVTDKGDVPEGYKVSRKEKRNFPLILESPSPNQTSLYFCASSQTRHTEKLFFGSGTQLSVL.